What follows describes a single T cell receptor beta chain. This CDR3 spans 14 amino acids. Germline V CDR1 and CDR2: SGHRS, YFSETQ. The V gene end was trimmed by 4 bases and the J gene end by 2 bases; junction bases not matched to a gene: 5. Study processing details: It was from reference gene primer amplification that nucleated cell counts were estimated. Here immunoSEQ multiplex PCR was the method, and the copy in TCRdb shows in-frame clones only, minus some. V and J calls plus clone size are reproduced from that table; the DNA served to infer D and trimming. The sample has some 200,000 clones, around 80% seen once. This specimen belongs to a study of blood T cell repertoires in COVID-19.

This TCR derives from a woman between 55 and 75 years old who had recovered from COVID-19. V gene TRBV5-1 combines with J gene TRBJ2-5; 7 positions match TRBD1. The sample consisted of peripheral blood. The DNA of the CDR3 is TGCGCCAGCAGCCGGGACAGTGATCAAGAGACCCAGTACTTC. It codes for CASSRDSDQETQYF.